This T cell receptor (beta chain) was recovered during a study of T cells in narcolepsy. The CDR3 has 20 residues. Of note for this clone: Antigen specificity is unknown.

Study conclusions and caveats: Autoreactive clone sequences were missing from some blood memory CD4+ repertoires. HCRT-specific and TRIB2-specific autoreactive clonotypes appeared among same-patient CSF and blood CD4+ clonotypes. Blood of same and different patients, but not healthy controls, reportedly held recurring autoreactive clonotypes.

Assay used: immunoSEQ multiplex PCR; TCRdb lists only in-frame clones, some missing. Among some 23,000 clones listed, roughly 81% were seen once. The material sequenced was CD45RA- memory CD4+ T cells from PBMCs. The TCR comes from a human donor with narcolepsy. J is TRBJ2-1 and V is TRBV21-1; the D call in the table, TRBD1, was not verified against the DNA. TRBV21-1 is a pseudogene locus. The CDR3 reads CASSRPGQGVLAARYNEQFF. Written as DNA, the CDR3 is TGTGCCAGCAGCAGACCGGGACAGGGAGTCCTAGCGGCCCGCTACAATGAGCAGTTCTTC.